This T cell receptor (beta chain) is from a study of T cells expressing NK-cell markers. Germline V gene sequence: CDR1 SQVTM, CDR2 ANQGSEA. The CDR3 covers 17 residues. TCRdb re-analyzed the 5' RACE reads; it lists each CDR3 protein once, without DNA. This sample lists around 140,000 distinct CDR3 sequences; its ten largest clones have roughly an eighth. The TCR was taken from a man between 18 and 35 years old in good health. Sequenced sample: blood T cells: a sorted CD56 or NKG2C T cell subset, CD4+ or CD8+ T cells, or bulk PBMC T cells (not recorded which). The chain is built from TRBV29-1 and TRBJ2-1; there is no DNA to check the TCRdb D call of TRBD2. The CDR3 sequence is CSVRGGLAGDSYNEQFF.